This entry lists 29 T cell receptor beta chains sequenced from one sample in a study of beta chain features in type 1 diabetes. Overall study results and limits: Shorter TCRB CDR3s, moderately but significantly so, marked every one of the four CD4+ subsets in Type 1 diabetes patients.

Every isolated RNA sample was fully reverse transcribed, so sequencing captured expressed TCRB transcripts. This table comes from immunoSEQ multiplex PCR, and its TCRdb copy is limited to in-frame clones, with some not included. There are under 300,000 clones in the sample; approximately 13% occur only once, and approximately 0.018% lies in the top ten. These TCRs' antigens remain unknown. Sequenced input: naive CD4+ T cells from blood. Source of these receptors: a man aged 25 to 40 with type 1 diabetes.

The rearrangement uses TRBV7-2 and TRBJ2-7; TRBD1 is a possible D gene (6 bases). The V end was cut by 1 base, the J end by 2 bases, with 9 bases between. CDR1 is SGHTA and CDR2 is FQGNSA in the germline V gene. The CDR3 is 14 residues long. The CDR3 loop is CASSLGRGTYEQYF. In DNA, the CDR3 is TGTGCCAGCAGCTTAGGCAGGGGAACCTACGAGCAGTACTTC.

This clone appeared a few times. The rearrangement links TRBV23-1 to TRBJ2-7, with 7 bases identical to TRBD1. TRBV23-1 is marked as an open reading frame, function uncertain. The CDR3 is 15 amino acids. After removal of 8 bases from V and 0 bases from J, the junction contained 10 bases not matched to a gene. CDR3 amino acids: CASLSRDRLSYEQYF. DNA for the CDR3: TGCGCCAGCCTCTCCCGGGACAGACTCTCCTACGAGCAGTACTTC.

This sequence joins TRBV18 and TRBJ2-7; possible D gene TRBD1, 6 bases. Trimming took 5 bases from V and 2 from J, leaving 10 bases between them. From germline, CDR1 is KGHSH and CDR2 LQKENI. The CDR3 has 13 residues. For the CDR3, the DNA is TGTGCCAGCTCAGTGACAGGTACCTACGAGCAGTACTTC. Amino acid sequence: CASSVTGTYEQYF.

This clone was found a few times. The chain couples TRBV4-1 to TRBJ2-6; tentative D call: TRBD1 (6 bases). Trimming shortened V by 0 bases and J by 0 bases, and 9 bases separated the two germline ends. The CDR3 is made up of 17 amino acids. Germline CDR1 reads MGHRA; CDR2 reads YSYEKL. The CDR3, as DNA: TGCGCCAGCAGCCAAGATTGGGACACCTCTGGGGCCAACGTCCTGACTTTC. Protein product: CASSQDWDTSGANVLTF.

V usage is TRBV11-3 and J usage is TRBJ2-1; a weak D match, TRBD2 (6 bases). From germline, CDR1 is SGHNT and CDR2 YENEEA. The CDR3 has 16 residues. The V gene lost 2 bases and the J gene lost 6 bases, with 17 bases spanning the gap. CDR3 nucleotides: TGTGCCAGCAGCTTATTTGGGGGGACCGGTGTCAATGAGCAGTTCTTC. It is translated as CASSLFGGTGVNEQFF.

This clone was seen more than once but under ten times. The J gene is TRBJ2-7, the V gene TRBV11-3; tentatively, D is TRBD2 (7 bases). CDR3 size: 14 residues. V lost 5 bases and J lost 0, with 11 bases in between. The germline V gene encodes CDR1 SGHNT and CDR2 YENEEA. The CDR3 sequence is CASSRGDNSYEQYF. Here the CDR3 DNA reads TGTGCCAGCAGCCGGGGGGACAACTCCTACGAGCAGTACTTC.

The genes are TRBV6-1 and TRBJ2-6, with D possibly matching TRBD2 (5 bases). V lost 2 bases and J lost 0, with 14 bases in between. The CDR3 length is 18 residues. The germline V gene has CDR1 MNHNS and CDR2 SASEGT. CDR3 coding DNA: TGTGCCAGCAGTGAAAGACCGTGGCTAGCCTCTGGGGCCAACGTCCTGACTTTC. Translation gives CASSERPWLASGANVLTF.

V is TRBV6-5 and J is TRBJ1-6; D might be TRBD1 (5 bases). Deletions cut 0 bases from V and 9 bases from J, with 15 bases between. Per germline, CDR1 MNHEY and CDR2 SVGAGI. The CDR3 is made up of 16 amino acids. This CDR3 is CASSYSDGGTGSPLHF. The CDR3 region has the DNA TGTGCCAGCAGTTACTCTGACGGGGGGACGGGTTCACCCCTCCACTTT.

The V gene is TRBV4-1, the J gene TRBJ1-4, with 9 nucleotides matching TRBD1. This CDR3 contains 18 residues. V shed 0 bases and J 5 bases; nucleotides not matched to a gene: 10. Germline CDR1 is MGHRA and CDR2 is YSYEKL. As DNA, the CDR3 is TGCGCCAGCAGCCAAGATTTGCTCGGGACAGGGAAGAATGAAAAACTGTTTTTT. Translated, it gives CASSQDLLGTGKNEKLFF.

There are a few counts of this clone. The rearrangement uses TRBV6-5 and TRBJ2-5, with 7 bases matching TRBD2. CDR1 is MNHEY, CDR2 SVGAGI, per germline. The trim removed 0 bases at V and 2 bases at J, leaving 6 bases unmatched. This CDR3 comprises 16 residues. This CDR3 is CASSYSGGGLQETQYF. CDR3 bases: TGTGCCAGCAGTTACTCGGGGGGGGGACTACAAGAGACCCAGTACTTC.

The rearrangement links TRBV19 to TRBJ1-5, with D tentatively TRBD1 (6 bases). CDR1 is LNHDA, CDR2 SQIVND, per germline (reference sequence). Trimming left V 7 bases short and J 2 bases short, with 15 bases between. This CDR3 spans 15 amino acids. The CDR3 protein is CASKGLAGGNQPQHF. The CDR3 DNA reads TGTGCCAGTAAAGGGTTGGCAGGGGGCAATCAGCCCCAGCATTTT.

This clone was detected only a few times. The chain couples TRBV14 to TRBJ1-1; D is unresolved. The CDR3 length is 13 residues. V lost 1 base and J lost 2, with 5 bases in between. Per germline, CDR1 SGHDN and CDR2 FVKESK. The DNA of the CDR3 is TGTGCCAGCAGCCAAGCCCATAACACTGAAGCTTTCTTT. It codes for CASSQAHNTEAFF. The full variable domain, with the rest looked up from reference TRBV14 and TRBJ1-1, is EAGVTQFPSHSVIEKGQTVTLRCDPISGHDNLYWYRRVMGKEIKFLLHFVKESKQDESGMPNNRFLAERTGGTYSTLKVQPAELEDSGVYFCASSQAHNTEAFFGQGTRLTVV.

This clone was counted a few times. The rearrangement uses TRBV27 and TRBJ2-7, with a possible D match to TRBD1 (5 bases). The V gene lost 1 base and the J gene lost 3 bases, with 13 bases spanning the gap. The CDR3 is 15 amino acids. Germline V gene sequence: CDR1 MNHEY, CDR2 SMNVEV (reference sequence). Here the CDR3 DNA reads TGTGCCAGCAGTTTATTAGGCGCAGGGCTCTACGAGCAGTACTTC. It yields the protein CASSLLGAGLYEQYF.

This clone was observed a few times. V gene TRBV6-6 combines with J gene TRBJ2-5; 10 bases are shared with TRBD2. V lost 6 bases, J lost 4 bases, and 2 bases stayed unmatched. This CDR3 is built from 13 residues. Germline V CDR1 and CDR2: MNHNY, SVGAGI (reference sequence). The CDR3 DNA sequence: TGTGCCAGCAGGTCTAGCGGGGGAGAGACCCAGTACTTC. This gives the protein CASRSSGGETQYF.

The chain has TRBV30 and TRBJ2-4; D is uncertain. The ends were cut back, 2 bases at V and 4 bases at J, with 6 bases in the middle. CDR1 and CDR2 from the germline V gene are GTSNPN and SVGIG (reference sequence). The CDR3 is 12 amino acids. The CDR3 here is CAWSLVKNIQYF. The CDR3 DNA sequence: TGTGCCTGGAGTTTAGTAAAAAACATTCAGTACTTC.

This clone was seen a handful of times. The chain combines TRBV9 with TRBJ2-1; 12 nucleotides align to TRBD2. CDR3 length equals 16 residues. V dropped 0 bases and J dropped 2; count of bases not matched to a gene: 0. Germline assignment: CDR1 SGDLS and CDR2 YYNGEE. CDR3 coding DNA: TGTGCCAGCAGCGTAGGGACTAGCGGGACCTACAATGAGCAGTTCTTC. Its protein is CASSVGTSGTYNEQFF.

This chain links TRBV29-1 with TRBJ1-1; 7 bases align to TRBD1. V shed 7 bases, J shed 2 bases, and the junction held 4 bases outside the gene matches. This CDR3 has 12 residues. Germline CDR1 and CDR2: SQVTM and ANQGSEA. The CDR3 reads CSADRANTEAFF. The CDR3 region has the DNA TGCAGCGCTGACAGGGCTAACACTGAAGCTTTCTTT.

The CDR3 is CASSEDILDTEAFF. In DNA form, the CDR3 reads TGTGCCAGCAGTGAAGATATTCTAGACACTGAAGCTTTCTTT. The chain recombines TRBV25-1 with TRBJ1-1; D unresolved. Germline V gene data show CDR1 as MGHDK and CDR2 as SYGVNS. This CDR3 has 14 amino acids. Trimming cost V 2 bases and J 3 bases, with 10 bases left between them.

This clone occurred a few times. This rearrangement joins TRBV27 to TRBJ1-2; 8 bases fit TRBD1. CDR3 length: 16 amino acids. Germline trimming cut 6 bases from V and 3 bases from J; bases unmatched to any gene: 12. Germline V gene data show CDR1 as MNHEY and CDR2 as SMNVEV (reference sequence). CDR3 amino acids: CASSSLGDRGDYGYTF. In DNA form, the CDR3 reads TGTGCCAGCAGCTCACTGGGCGACAGGGGAGACTATGGCTACACCTTC.

This clone turned up a few times. V usage is TRBV2 and J usage is TRBJ1-3; 8 nucleotides align to TRBD1. This CDR3 is built from 15 residues. Germline-derived CDR1 and CDR2 are SNHLY and FYNNEI. The V gene end was trimmed by 2 bases and the J gene end by 4 bases; junction bases not matched to a gene: 4. CDR3 sequence (DNA): TGTGCCAGCAGTGAAACAGGGGGTCCAGGAAACACCATATATTTT. Its protein product is CASSETGGPGNTIYF.

This clone was detected a few times. The DNA for the CDR3 is TGCGCCAGCAGCCAAAGACAGGGCCGATACACCGGGGAGCTGTTTTTT. Encoded protein: CASSQRQGRYTGELFF. The genes are TRBV5-1 and TRBJ2-2; 7 bases line up with TRBD1. Germline assignment: CDR1 SGHRS and CDR2 YFSETQ. V lost 4 bases to trimming and J lost 3 bases; unmatched junction nucleotides: 9. The CDR3 covers 16 residues.

This clone has a handful of counts. V usage is TRBV25-1 and J usage is TRBJ2-2, with a tentative D call TRBD1 (5 bases). The V end lost 10 bases, the J end lost 7 bases, and 16 bases lay between the germline ends. This CDR3 is 13 amino acids long. Per germline, CDR1 MGHDK and CDR2 SYGVNS. The CDR3 region has the DNA TGTGCCACCACAGGTGACTGGTTCGGGGAGCTGTTTTTT. It specifies CATTGDWFGELFF.

This chain joins TRBV27 and TRBJ2-1; 11 bases line up with TRBD2. J was trimmed by 2 bases and V by 5 bases; bases with no gene match: 5. The V gene's germline CDR1 is MNHEY and CDR2 SMNVEV (reference sequence). The CDR3 totals 16 residues. The DNA of the CDR3 is TGTGCCAGCAGTCCGGAGGGACTAGCGGCCTACAATGAGCAGTTCTTC. Its protein is CASSPEGLAAYNEQFF.

This clone occurred a few times. The J gene is TRBJ2-3, the V gene TRBV5-1; tentatively, D is TRBD2 (5 bases). The germline CDR1 and CDR2 sequences are SGHRS and YFSETQ. The CDR3 covers 16 residues. V lost 3 bases and J lost 3, with 17 bases in between. The CDR3 DNA is TGCGCCAGCAGCTACCACGGACTCGCGAGGACAGATACGCAGTATTTT. This codes for CASSYHGLARTDTQYF.

In its sample, this clone was seen a few times. This chain uses TRBV7-9 with TRBJ2-1, with 8 bases matching TRBD1. Germline assignment: CDR1 SEHNR and CDR2 FQNEAQ (reference sequence). The J segment lost 9 bases and the V segment lost 4 bases, leaving 5 bases of the junction unmatched. The CDR3 has 13 residues. The CDR3 sequence: CASSYQGAGEQFF. CDR3 in DNA: TGTGCCAGCAGCTACCAGGGGGCCGGTGAGCAGTTCTTC.

The rearrangement links TRBV6-6 to TRBJ2-5; 8 nucleotides match TRBD2. Germline CDR1 reads MNHNY; CDR2 reads SVGAGI (reference sequence). J gave up 4 bases and V 5 bases, and 6 bases lay outside the gene matches. CDR3 length: 14 residues. CDR3 sequence reads: CASSPGLAGETQYF. The CDR3 DNA reads TGTGCCAGCAGTCCTGGACTAGCAGGAGAGACCCAGTACTTC.

This clone was counted only a few times. This sequence joins TRBV7-2 and TRBJ2-4; a possible D gene is TRBD1 (5 bases). Germline CDR1 SGHTA, CDR2 FQGNSA. This CDR3 has 13 amino acids. Trimming cost V 10 bases and J 0 bases, with 10 bases left between them. This CDR3 reads CATSRGAKNIQYF. In DNA form, the CDR3 reads TGTGCCACATCTAGGGGAGCCAAAAACATTCAGTACTTC.

Turning to this clone: Other DNA variants within this sample encode the same CDR3. The chain combines TRBV18 with TRBJ2-7; D possibly corresponds to TRBD1 (5 bases). CDR1 KGHSH and CDR2 LQKENI come from the germline V gene. The ends were cut back, 3 bases at V and 0 bases at J, with 9 bases in the middle. The CDR3 sequence is 14 residues long. CDR3 sequence (DNA): TGTGCCAGCTCACCCCCAGGGCCCTCCTACGAGCAGTACTTC. Translation: CASSPPGPSYEQYF.

This clone was counted only a few times. The rearrangement links TRBV7-9 to TRBJ2-7; D call uncertain. The germline gives CDR1 SEHNR, CDR2 FQNEAQ (reference sequence). CDR3 length: 12 residues. Trimming took 1 base from V and 6 from J, leaving 7 bases between them. CDR3 protein: CASSLVSREQYF. The CDR3 bases are TGTGCCAGCAGCTTAGTCTCCCGCGAGCAGTACTTC.